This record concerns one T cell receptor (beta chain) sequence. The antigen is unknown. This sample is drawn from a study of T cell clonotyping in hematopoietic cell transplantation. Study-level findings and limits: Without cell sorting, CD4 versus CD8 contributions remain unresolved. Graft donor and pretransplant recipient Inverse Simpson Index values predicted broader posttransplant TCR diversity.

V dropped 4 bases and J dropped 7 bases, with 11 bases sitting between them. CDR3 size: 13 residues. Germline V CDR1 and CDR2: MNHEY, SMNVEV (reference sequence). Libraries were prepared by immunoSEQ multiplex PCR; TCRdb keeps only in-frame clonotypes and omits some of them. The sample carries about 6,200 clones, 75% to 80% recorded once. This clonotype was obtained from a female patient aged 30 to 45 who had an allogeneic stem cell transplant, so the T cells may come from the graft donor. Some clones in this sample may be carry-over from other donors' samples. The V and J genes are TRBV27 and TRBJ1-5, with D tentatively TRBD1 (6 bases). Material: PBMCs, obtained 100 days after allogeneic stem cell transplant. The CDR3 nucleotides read TGTGCCAGCAGTTGGGGGGACACCCAGCCCCAGCATTTT. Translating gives CASSWGDTQPQHF.